The 10 T cell receptor beta chains listed next were all sequenced from one sample in a study of post-analysis software for immune sequencing data. For these receptors, no antigen is known. Carried by the TCR beta cDNA libraries were unique molecular identifiers. MiXCR, run by TCRdb on the PCR reads, gives a single entry per CDR3 protein. The repertoire holds 150,000 to 200,000 distinct CDR3 sequences, with about 29% as singletons. Study conclusions and caveats: Included in a set of roughly five TRBV segments more frequent in patients than controls were TRBV5-6, TRBV5-1 and TRBV20-1.

The sequenced sample was blood. These receptors were taken from a girl aged 10 to 17 with multiple sclerosis.

The CDR3 here is CASSPGSWGDTQYF. The CDR3 DNA reads as TGTGCCAGCAGCCCTGGCTCCTGGGGGGATACGCAGTATTTT. The chain has TRBV3-1 and TRBJ2-3; the D call may be TRBD1 or TRBD2 (5 bases each). The CDR3 runs 14 residues. Germline V lookup: CDR1 LGHDT, CDR2 YNNKEL (reference sequence). V gave up 4 bases and J gave up 6 bases, with 14 bases separating them.

The chain employs TRBV20-1 and TRBJ2-5; D not resolved. Trimming left V 3 bases short and J 11 bases short, with 19 bases between. CDR1 is DFQATT, CDR2 SNEGSKA, per germline (reference sequence). The CDR3 length is 13 residues. The CDR3 bases are TGCAGTGCTAGTGCCAGTAGTTACAATGGGCAGTACTTC. Translating gives CSASASSYNGQYF.

The chain combines TRBV3-1 with TRBJ1-1, with a tentative D call TRBD1 (5 bases). The V end was cut by 2 bases, the J end by 3 bases, with 10 bases between. The CDR3 contains 14 residues. CDR1 and CDR2 from the germline V gene are LGHDT and YNNKEL (reference sequence). The CDR3 is CASSQLARDTEAFF. CDR3 nucleotides: TGTGCCAGCAGCCAACTGGCCAGGGACACTGAAGCTTTCTTT.

The chain combines TRBV18 with TRBJ2-1; 7 bases align to TRBD1. V lost 11 bases, J lost 3 bases, and 10 bases stayed unmatched. The CDR3 is 14 amino acids. The V gene's germline CDR1 is KGHSH and CDR2 LQKENI. This chain's CDR3 is CAGSPGQNYNEQFF. The CDR3 region has the DNA TGTGCCGGCAGCCCGGGACAGAACTACAATGAGCAGTTCTTC. Combining the CDR3 with reference TRBV18 and TRBJ2-1 gives the whole variable domain NAGVMQNPRHLVRRRGQEARLRCSPMKGHSHVYWYRQLPEEGLKFMVYLQKENIIDESGMPKERFSAEFPKEGPSILRIQQVVRGDSAAYFCAGSPGQNYNEQFFGPGTRLTVL.

The rearrangement joins TRBV5-1 to TRBJ2-7; D is unclear. V lost 7 bases and J 12 bases, leaving 11 bases between the germline ends. Germline V gene lookup returns CDR1 SGHRS and CDR2 YFSETQ. This CDR3 has 9 amino acids. Here the CDR3 reads CASLETRYF. The CDR3 bases are TGCGCCAGCCTAGAGACCCGGTACTTC.

To note about this clonotype: At one of its ends the junction is not consistent with the germline gene, which may arise from a read error. This chain joins TRBV20-1 and TRBJ2-7; 8 bases map to TRBD2. This CDR3 is 15 amino acids long. CDR1 DFQATT and CDR2 SNEGSKA come from the germline V gene (reference sequence). CDR3 residues: CSVRPNSGASYEQYF. CDR3 nucleotide sequence: TGCAGTGTTAGACCGAATAGCGGGGCTTCCTACGAGCAGTACTTC.

The table lists this clonotype with a few counts. V usage is TRBV15 and J usage is TRBJ2-5; TRBD1 matches at 10 bases. CDR1 is LNHNV and CDR2 is YYDKDF in the germline V gene (reference sequence). V was clipped by 2 bases and J by 3 bases; unmatched bases: 6. The CDR3 sequence is 16 residues long. Here the CDR3 DNA reads TGTGCCACCAGCAGACTTAGGACAGGGGGTGAAGAGACCCAGTACTTC. Translation: CATSRLRTGGEETQYF.

The CDR3 coding sequence is TGTGCCTGGCTAAGGGGTCTTGGTGGCTACACCTTC. As protein: CAWLRGLGGYTF. This chain connects TRBV30 to TRBJ1-2; TRBD1 might be the D (5 bases). The germline CDR1 and CDR2 sequences are GTSNPN and SVGIG (reference sequence). The CDR3 has 12 amino acids. V lost 5 bases to trimming and J lost 7 bases, with 14 bases between them.

This clonotype has at least ten counts. The genes are TRBV11-2 and TRBJ2-1; 8 bases are shared with TRBD2. The CDR3 covers 16 residues. In germline, CDR1 is SGHAT, CDR2 FQNNGV. V lost 5 bases to trimming and J lost 0 bases; unmatched junction nucleotides: 6. CDR3 sequence (DNA): TGTGCCAGCAGCCCAACGAGCGGGAGCTCCTACAATGAGCAGTTCTTC. As protein: CASSPTSGSSYNEQFF.

The chain uses TRBV30 and TRBJ1-1, with TRBD1 as a possible D gene (5 bases). V was pared by 0 bases and J by 4 bases, with 9 bases between. Germline V gene lookup returns CDR1 GTSNPN and CDR2 SVGIG (reference sequence). The CDR3 totals 13 residues. Here the CDR3 reads CAWSVGDGTEAFF. CDR3 sequence (DNA): TGTGCCTGGAGTGTGGGGGATGGCACTGAAGCTTTCTTT. The complete variable domain, with remaining parts taken from reference TRBV30 and TRBJ1-1, reads SQTIHQWPATLVQPVGSPLSLECTVEGTSNPNLYWYRQAAGRGLQLLFYSVGIGQISSEVPQNLSASRPQDRQFILSSKKLLLSDSGFYLCAWSVGDGTEAFFGQGTRLTVV.